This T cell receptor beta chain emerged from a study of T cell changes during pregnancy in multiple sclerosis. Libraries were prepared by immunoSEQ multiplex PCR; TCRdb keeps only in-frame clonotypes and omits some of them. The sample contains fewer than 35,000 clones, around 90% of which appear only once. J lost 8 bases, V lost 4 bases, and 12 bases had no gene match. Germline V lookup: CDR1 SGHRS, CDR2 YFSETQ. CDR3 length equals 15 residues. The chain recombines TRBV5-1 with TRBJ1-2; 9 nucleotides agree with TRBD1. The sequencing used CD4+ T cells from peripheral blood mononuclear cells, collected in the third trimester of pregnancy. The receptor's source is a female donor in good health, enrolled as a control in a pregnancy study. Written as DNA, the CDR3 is TGCGCCAGCAGCCGACCGGGACAGGGCGAGAAGGGCTACACCTTC. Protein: CASSRPGQGEKGYTF.